Described below is a single T cell receptor beta chain sequence and its context. This sample was included in a study of blood T cells in healthy people across ages. A second about 6 to 12 cycle PCR used barcoded and J-beta primers. TCRdb re-called the 5' RACE reads through MiXCR, storing one row per CDR3 protein. The repertoire consists of about 1.8 million distinct CDR3 sequences, with approximately 50% occurring once and the leading ten covering approximately 2.1%. V dropped 7 bases and J dropped 2 bases, with 15 bases sitting between them. CDR1 is SGHDT, CDR2 YYEEEE, per germline. The CDR3 runs 14 residues.

Source material: blood. The chain combines TRBV5-6 with TRBJ1-2; D is unclear. This clonotype was sampled from a woman aged 40 to 50 in good health. The CDR3 sequence: CASRGSRGNYGYTF. CDR3 sequence (DNA): TGTGCCAGCCGAGGGAGTCGCGGGAACTATGGCTACACCTTC. Full variable domain (rest looked up from reference TRBV5-6 and TRBJ1-2): DAGVTQSPTHLIKTRGQQVTLRCSPKSGHDTVSWYQQALGQGPQFIFQYYEEEERQRGNFPDRFSGHQFPNYSSELNVNALLLGDSALYLCASRGSRGNYGYTFGSGTRLTVV.